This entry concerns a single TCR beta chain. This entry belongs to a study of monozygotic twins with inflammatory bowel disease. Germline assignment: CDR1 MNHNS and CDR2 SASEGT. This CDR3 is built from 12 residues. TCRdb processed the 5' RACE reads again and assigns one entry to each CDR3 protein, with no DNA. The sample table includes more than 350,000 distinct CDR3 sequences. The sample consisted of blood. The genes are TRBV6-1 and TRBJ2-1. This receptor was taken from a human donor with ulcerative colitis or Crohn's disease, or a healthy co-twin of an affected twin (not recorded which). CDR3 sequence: CASSGAYNEQFF.